Listed here are 10 T cell receptor beta chains from one sample, sequenced in a study of T-cell reconstitution after alpha-beta-depleted transplantation in children. Unique molecular identifiers were incorporated when the TCRbeta library was constructed. A single record per CDR3 protein comes from TCRdb applying MiXCR to the PCR reads. The data contain around 700,000 distinct CDR3 sequences, around 13% of them seen just once; the ten biggest clones take up about 0.79%. The sequencing used PBMCs, collected before TCRalphabeta/CD19-depleted stem cell transplant. The source of these receptors is a girl aged 2 to 10 with congenital amegakaryocytic thrombocytopenia, due to receive a stem cell transplant.

This clonotype has a count of ten or more. The V call is TRBV20-1, the J call TRBJ2-2; 8 positions match TRBD2. Germline V gene lookup returns CDR1 DFQATT and CDR2 SNEGSKA (reference sequence). Trimming cost V 0 bases and J 6 bases; bases outside gene matches: 3. The CDR3 has 14 amino acids. The CDR3 nucleotides read TGCAGTGCTAGAGAATTTAGCGGGGCCGGGGAGCTGTTTTTT. It is translated as CSAREFSGAGELFF.

This clonotype was picked up a small number of times. The V and J genes are TRBV30 and TRBJ2-6, with D unresolved. Looked up from germline, CDR1 is GTSNPN and CDR2 is SVGIG (reference sequence). The CDR3 extends over 16 amino acids. Between the trimmed V and J ends, which lost 1 base and 0 bases, there was a span of 10 bases. CDR3 loop: CAWSGVDFSGANVLTF. The CDR3 region has the DNA TGTGCCTGGAGTGGGGTAGACTTCTCTGGGGCCAACGTCCTGACTTTC.

Many counts were recorded for this clonotype. Here the CDR3 reads CASSSSREQFF. The CDR3 coding sequence is TGTGCCAGCAGTTCCTCCCGTGAGCAGTTCTTC. This sequence joins TRBV28 and TRBJ2-1; no definite D call. V lost 4 bases, J lost 9 bases, and 7 bases lay in between. In germline, CDR1 is MDHEN, CDR2 SYDVKM. This CDR3 has 11 residues.

The V call is TRBV18, the J call TRBJ2-5, with D hard to call. V was shortened by 1 base and J by 0 bases, with 9 bases between the two germline ends. The CDR3 sequence is 15 residues long. CDR1 and CDR2 from the germline V gene are KGHSH and LQKENI. As DNA, the CDR3 is TGTGCCAGCTCACCACGCGTCGGAAACCAAGAGACCCAGTACTTC. Amino acids: CASSPRVGNQETQYF.

The chain has TRBV3-1 and TRBJ2-7; tentative D call: TRBD1 (5 bases). This CDR3 is built from 15 residues. Trimming removed 4 bases at V and 2 bases at J, with 15 bases between. Germline V gene data show CDR1 as LGHDT and CDR2 as YNNKEL (reference sequence). The CDR3 DNA reads as TGTGCCAGCAGCCTGGGGCCCCCTCGCGCCTACGAGCAGTACTTC. Encoded protein: CASSLGPPRAYEQYF.

The chain joins TRBV11-2 to TRBJ2-1, with no clear D. CDR3 length equals 14 residues. V gave up 2 bases and J gave up 3 bases, with 8 bases separating them. Germline V gene sequence: CDR1 SGHAT, CDR2 FQNNGV. As DNA, the CDR3 is TGTGCCAGCAGCTTAAGCGTTAGCTACAATGAGCAGTTCTTC. Translation gives CASSLSVSYNEQFF.

This clonotype was seen at least ten times. The chain couples TRBV7-9 to TRBJ2-7; D not resolved. The CDR3 loop spans 15 amino acids. V lost 4 bases to trimming and J lost 0 bases, with 13 bases between them. Germline CDR1 and CDR2: SEHNR and FQNEAQ (reference sequence). The CDR3 nucleotides are TGTGCCAGCAGCTCCGGCATTGGGTTCTCCTACGAGCAGTACTTC. It translates to CASSSGIGFSYEQYF.

The CDR3 protein is CASSLKATYEQYF. The DNA of the CDR3 is TGTGCCAGCAGTTTAAAGGCGACCTACGAGCAGTACTTC. The V gene is TRBV27, the J gene TRBJ2-7; no clear D gene. The CDR3 is made up of 13 amino acids. Germline CDR1 is MNHEY and CDR2 is SMNVEV (reference sequence). Trimming cost V 2 bases and J 2 bases, with 7 bases left between them.

The chain recombines TRBV7-8 with TRBJ2-3; the D gene is possibly TRBD2 (6 bases). Looked up from germline, CDR1 is SGHVS and CDR2 is FQNEAQ. CDR3 size: 14 residues. The V and J ends lost 8 bases and 2 bases respectively, with 14 bases between them. In DNA form, the CDR3 reads TGTGCCAGCCTTTGGCGGGACTTCACAGATACGCAGTATTTT. As protein: CASLWRDFTDTQYF.

V gene TRBV2 combines with J gene TRBJ2-1, with 11 bases that match TRBD2. Trimming at V came to 3 bases and at J to 8 bases, leaving 9 bases not matched to a gene. The V gene's germline CDR1 is SNHLY and CDR2 FYNNEI. This CDR3 contains 16 residues. The CDR3 protein is CASSDRGSGRDDEQFF. The CDR3 coding sequence is TGTGCCAGCAGTGACCGAGGTAGCGGGAGGGATGATGAGCAGTTCTTC. Supplemented by reference TRBV2 and TRBJ2-1, the full variable domain reads EPEVTQTPSHQVTQMGQEVILRCVPISNHLYFYWYRQILGQKVEFLVSFYNNEISEKSEIFDDQFSVERPDGSNFTLKIRSTKLEDSAMYFCASSDRGSGRDDEQFFGPGTRLTVL.